The 24 T cell receptor beta chains presented below share a single source sample, sequenced in a study of Ad26.COV2.S vaccination and SARS-CoV-2 variants. Described treatment: around 19 received Ad26.COV2.S at low or high dose, single or two shots; 5 received placebo; per-sample allocation not given. Specimens were obtained on day 63 following the first vaccine or placebo injection. Profiling relied on immunoSEQ multiplex PCR, and the TCRdb table lists in-frame clones only, not all of them. The data show over 400,000 clones, with approximately 92% seen just once and approximately 2.5% held by the top ten. Sample: peripheral blood, taken in a trial of Ad26.COV2.S vaccine versus placebo. The source is a person aged 18-65 years who received the Ad26.COV2.S COVID-19 vaccine or a placebo.

The chain combines TRBV7-2 with TRBJ1-5, with 9 positions matching TRBD1. Germline loops: CDR1 SGHTA, CDR2 FQGNSA. V trimming: 5 bases; J trimming: 9 bases; junction bases outside the gene matches: 11. This CDR3 contains 15 residues. The CDR3 bases are TGTGCCAGCAGCGGAGCGGGACAGGGCGGTAGGCCCCAGCATTTT. Amino acids: CASSGAGQGGRPQHF.

The rearrangement uses TRBV7-5 and TRBJ2-2; the table's TRBD1 call for D was not verified on the DNA. TRBV7-5 is termed a pseudogene. The CDR3 extends over 17 amino acids. The CDR3 DNA follows: TGTGCCAGAAGCTCCGGACAGTTTACCGCGAACACCGGGGAGCTGTTTTTT. Its translation: CARSSGQFTANTGELFF.

The rearrangement uses TRBV27 and TRBJ1-1; D might be TRBD1 (5 bases). V was clipped by 8 bases and J by 3 bases, with 16 bases between them. This CDR3 region has 14 residues. Germline-derived CDR1 and CDR2 are MNHEY and SMNVEV (reference sequence). The CDR3 DNA follows: TGTGCCAGCGGGGCCGACAGAGGGGACACTGAAGCTTTCTTT. Protein product: CASGADRGDTEAFF.

DNA for the CDR3: TGTGCCAGCAGCCCCCGAGGAGGGCAGCTGAACACTGAAGCTTTCTTT. It encodes CASSPRGGQLNTEAFF. This sequence joins TRBV7-2 and TRBJ1-1; D is uncertain. From germline, CDR1 is SGHTA and CDR2 FQGNSA. V lost 5 bases and J lost 0, with 16 bases in between. This CDR3 comprises 16 residues. Drawing the rest from reference TRBV7-2 and TRBJ1-1, the complete variable domain is GAGVSQSPSNKVTEKGKDVELRCDPISGHTALYWYRQSLGQGLEFLIYFQGNSAPDKSGLPSDRFSAERTGGSVSTLTIQRTQQEDSAVYLCASSPRGGQLNTEAFFGQGTRLTVV.

The table lists this clone with a count of one. V usage is TRBV5-4 and J usage is TRBJ2-5; maybe TRBD1 (5 bases). CDR3 size: 14 residues. Trimming removed 2 bases at V and 4 bases at J, with 12 bases between. In germline, CDR1 is SGHNT, CDR2 YYREEE (reference sequence). CDR3 in DNA: TGTGCCAGCAGCTTAGGGGCGGATGGAGAGACCCAGTACTTC. It is translated as CASSLGADGETQYF.

V gene TRBV18 combines with J gene TRBJ1-1; D gene ambiguous. CDR1 and CDR2 from the germline V gene are KGHSH and LQKENI. V gave up 1 base and J gave up 2 bases, with 14 bases separating them. The CDR3 loop spans 16 amino acids. The CDR3 here is CASSPQSLPQNTEAFF. The CDR3 nucleotides read TGTGCCAGCTCACCACAATCCCTCCCCCAAAACACTGAAGCTTTCTTT.

The chain carries TRBV28 and TRBJ1-2, with D uncertain. Trimming removed 6 bases at V and 7 bases at J, with 9 bases between. Germline-derived CDR1 and CDR2 are MDHEN and SYDVKM. This CDR3 contains 11 residues. CDR3 DNA sequence: TGTGCCAGCAGCCCCGCCAGTGGCTACACCTTC. Amino acids: CASSPASGYTF.

As regards this clone: Germline is not matched at one junction end, which may reflect a read error. The chain employs TRBV3-1 (or the pseudogene TRBV3-2) and TRBJ1-4, with D unresolved. The CDR3 runs to 10 residues. Germline V gene lookup returns CDR1 LGHDT and CDR2 YNNKEL (reference sequence). The CDR3 DNA follows: TGCGTTGACCCGGTCGGAAAACTGTTTTTT. Encoded protein: CVDPVGKLFF.

J is TRBJ1-1 and V is TRBV18; D remains unclear. The germline gives CDR1 KGHSH, CDR2 LQKENI. V lost 2 bases and J 3 bases, leaving 10 bases between the germline ends. This CDR3 contains 14 residues. This CDR3 is CASSPDLFYTEAFF. Here the CDR3 DNA reads TGTGCCAGCTCACCAGATCTTTTCTACACTGAAGCTTTCTTT.

CDR3 residues: CASSPQGASPPLHF. CDR3 nucleotide sequence: TGTGCCAGCAGCCCACAGGGGGCCTCTCCACCCCTCCACTTT. V gene TRBV2 combines with J gene TRBJ1-6, with 9 bases fitting TRBD1. V trimming: 6 bases; J trimming: 11 bases; junction bases outside the gene matches: 8. The CDR3 contains 14 residues. Germline CDR1 SNHLY, CDR2 FYNNEI.

This chain links TRBV2 with TRBJ1-4; 8 bases are a match to TRBD1. The CDR3 has 14 amino acids. V shed 6 bases and J 8 bases; nucleotides not matched to a gene: 8. In germline, CDR1 is SNHLY, CDR2 FYNNEI. The CDR3 is CASRRQGWGEKLFF. The CDR3 coding sequence is TGTGCCAGCAGGAGACAGGGGTGGGGGGAAAAACTGTTTTTT.

V is TRBV7-2 and J is TRBJ1-6; D is perhaps TRBD1 (6 bases). The germline V and J ends were trimmed by 0 bases and 9 bases, with 12 bases remaining between them. CDR1 is SGHTA, CDR2 FQGNSA, per germline. The CDR3 contains 15 residues. The CDR3 coding sequence is TGTGCCAGCAGCTTAGCGAGGACAGAACGTTCACCCCTCCACTTT. It codes for CASSLARTERSPLHF.

This chain uses TRBV2 with TRBJ1-2; D is possibly TRBD1 (6 bases). V lost 3 bases and J lost 4, with 6 bases in between. Germline V gene data show CDR1 as SNHLY and CDR2 as FYNNEI. The CDR3 is 12 amino acids. The CDR3 nucleotides are TGTGCCAGCAGTGAGGACAGCTATGGCTACACCTTC. It yields the protein CASSEDSYGYTF.

The V and J genes are TRBV5-1 and TRBJ1-4; D ambiguous. Trimming removed 3 bases at V and 6 bases at J, with 9 bases between. This CDR3 is 13 amino acids long. CDR1 is SGHRS and CDR2 is YFSETQ in the germline V gene. The CDR3 DNA reads as TGCGCCAGCAGCTGGAGTAGAGATGAAAAACTGTTTTTT. Encoded protein: CASSWSRDEKLFF.

The chain joins TRBV14 to TRBJ1-2; possible D gene TRBD1, 5 bases. Trimming removed 4 bases from V and 4 bases from J, with 10 bases in between. The length of the CDR3 is 13 residues. Germline V gene lookup returns CDR1 SGHDN and CDR2 FVKESK. CDR3 DNA: TGTGCCAGCAGCCCCCGGGACCTCTATGGCTACACCTTC. Its protein is CASSPRDLYGYTF.

The rearrangement joins TRBV6-5 to TRBJ2-3, with 8 bases matching TRBD2. CDR1 and CDR2 (germline): MNHEY, SVGAGI. The CDR3 is 14 amino acids. V gave up 6 bases and J gave up 2 bases; unmatched junction bases: 4. The CDR3 nucleotides are TGTGCCAGCAGCCTACTAGCGGACACAGATACGCAGTATTTT. Protein product: CASSLLADTDTQYF.

The chain joins TRBV30 to TRBJ1-2; 7 bases map to TRBD1. The CDR3 sequence is 14 residues long. The germline V gene has CDR1 GTSNPN and CDR2 SVGIG (reference sequence). V shed 5 bases, J shed 2 bases, and the junction held 8 bases outside the gene matches. The CDR3 reads CAWGDRVYNYGYTF. CDR3 DNA sequence: TGTGCCTGGGGAGACAGGGTGTACAACTATGGCTACACCTTC.

V gene TRBV6-5 combines with J gene TRBJ1-2; D possibly corresponds to TRBD1 (6 bases). Germline values: CDR1 MNHEY, CDR2 SVGAGI. This CDR3 region has 13 residues. The V and J ends lost 0 bases and 11 bases respectively, with 13 bases between them. This chain's CDR3 is CASSYSSGADYTF. Here the CDR3 DNA reads TGTGCCAGCAGTTACTCGTCAGGGGCGGATTACACCTTC.

The gene calls are TRBV2 and TRBJ2-7; weak D call: TRBD1 (5 bases). The ends were cut back, 3 bases at V and 0 bases at J, with 9 bases in the middle. Looked up from germline, CDR1 is SNHLY and CDR2 is FYNNEI. CDR3 size: 14 residues. The CDR3 protein is CASSDQGLSYEQYF. The CDR3 bases are TGTGCCAGCAGTGACCAGGGTCTCTCCTACGAGCAGTACTTC.

This sequence joins TRBV6-1 and TRBJ2-1; D is unresolved. V was trimmed by 3 bases and J by 0 bases, leaving 12 bases between them. This CDR3 has 16 amino acids. Germline CDR1 reads MNHNS; CDR2 reads SASEGT. Here the CDR3 reads CASSDRPQSSYNEQFF. The CDR3 DNA sequence: TGTGCCAGCAGTGATAGACCGCAAAGCTCCTACAATGAGCAGTTCTTC.

This clone appeared a few times. The chain employs TRBV6-2 or TRBV6-3 and TRBJ1-5, with D uncertain. V lost 0 bases and J lost 9, with 15 bases in between. There are 15 residues in the CDR3. CDR1 is MNHEY, CDR2 SVGEGT, per germline. The CDR3 region has the DNA TGTGCCAGCAGTTACTCGTCGAGTTTTTTTGGGCCCCAGCATTTT. Amino acids: CASSYSSSFFGPQHF.

V and J are TRBV10-1 and TRBJ2-1; D uncertain. V was shortened by 4 bases and J by 0 bases, with 13 bases between the two germline ends. CDR1 and CDR2 from the germline V gene are WNHNN and SYGVQD (reference sequence). The CDR3 is 16 residues long. This chain's CDR3 is CASSAPCSCSYNEQFF. DNA for the CDR3: TGCGCCAGCAGTGCGCCTTGCAGCTGCTCCTACAATGAGCAGTTCTTC.

V usage is TRBV9 and J usage is TRBJ2-3; D gene ambiguous. Trimming removed 0 bases from V and 5 bases from J, with 4 bases in between. The CDR3 spans 12 residues. Per the germline V gene, CDR1 is SGDLS and CDR2 is YYNGEE. CDR3 sequence reads: CASSVAQDTQYF. CDR3 DNA: TGTGCCAGCAGCGTAGCCCAAGATACGCAGTATTTT.

A word on this clone: Other nucleotide sequences from this sample produce the same CDR3. The CDR3 DNA reads as TGTGCCAGCAGCTTAGTGACGAACACTGAAGCTTTCTTT. Its protein product is CASSLVTNTEAFF. The chain is built from TRBV7-2 and TRBJ1-1; no firm D call. The CDR3 is 13 residues long. The V gene lost 1 base and the J gene lost 1 base, with 4 bases spanning the gap. Germline values: CDR1 SGHTA, CDR2 FQGNSA.